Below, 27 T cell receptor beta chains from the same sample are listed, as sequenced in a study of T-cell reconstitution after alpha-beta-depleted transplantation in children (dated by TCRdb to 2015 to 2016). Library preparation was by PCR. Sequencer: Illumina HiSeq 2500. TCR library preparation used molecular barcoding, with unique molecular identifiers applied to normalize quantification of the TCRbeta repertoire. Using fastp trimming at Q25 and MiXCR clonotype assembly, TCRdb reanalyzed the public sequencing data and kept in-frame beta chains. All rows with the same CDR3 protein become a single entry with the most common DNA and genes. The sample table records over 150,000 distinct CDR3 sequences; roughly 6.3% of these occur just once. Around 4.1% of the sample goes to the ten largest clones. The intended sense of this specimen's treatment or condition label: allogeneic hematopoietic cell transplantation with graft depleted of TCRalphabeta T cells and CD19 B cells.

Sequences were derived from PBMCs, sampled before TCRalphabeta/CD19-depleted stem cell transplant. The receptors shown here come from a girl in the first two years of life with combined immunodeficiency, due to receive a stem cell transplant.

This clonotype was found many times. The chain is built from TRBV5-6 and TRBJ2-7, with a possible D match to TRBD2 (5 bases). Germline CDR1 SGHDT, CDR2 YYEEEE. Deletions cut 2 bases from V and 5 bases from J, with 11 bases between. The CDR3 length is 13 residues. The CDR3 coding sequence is TGTGCCAGCAGCTTACGGGGTTTCCACGAGCAGTACTTC. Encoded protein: CASSLRGFHEQYF. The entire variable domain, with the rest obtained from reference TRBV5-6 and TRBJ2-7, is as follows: DAGVTQSPTHLIKTRGQQVTLRCSPKSGHDTVSWYQQALGQGPQFIFQYYEEEERQRGNFPDRFSGHQFPNYSSELNVNALLLGDSALYLCASSLRGFHEQYFGPGTRLTVT.

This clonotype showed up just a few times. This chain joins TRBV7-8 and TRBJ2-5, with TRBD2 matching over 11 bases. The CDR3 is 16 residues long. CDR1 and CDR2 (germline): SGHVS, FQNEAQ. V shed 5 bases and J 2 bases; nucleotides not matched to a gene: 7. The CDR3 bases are TGTGCCAGCAGCACCTATTTAGCGGGAGGGCAAGAGACCCAGTACTTC. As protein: CASSTYLAGGQETQYF.

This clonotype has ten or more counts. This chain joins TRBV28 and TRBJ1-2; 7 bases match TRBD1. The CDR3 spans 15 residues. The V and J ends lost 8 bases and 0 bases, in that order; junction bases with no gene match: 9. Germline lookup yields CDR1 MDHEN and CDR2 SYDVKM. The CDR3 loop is CASSLPRGSNYGYTF. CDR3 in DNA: TGTGCCAGCTCCTTACCCAGGGGGTCTAACTATGGCTACACCTTC.

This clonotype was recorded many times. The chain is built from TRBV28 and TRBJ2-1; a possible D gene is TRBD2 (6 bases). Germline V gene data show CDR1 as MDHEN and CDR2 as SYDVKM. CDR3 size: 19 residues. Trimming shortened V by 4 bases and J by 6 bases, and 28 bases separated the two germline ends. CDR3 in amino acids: CASSSRTTETLMEGNEQFF. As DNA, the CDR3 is TGTGCCAGCAGTTCACGCACCACAGAGACCCTTATGGAGGGCAATGAGCAGTTCTTC.

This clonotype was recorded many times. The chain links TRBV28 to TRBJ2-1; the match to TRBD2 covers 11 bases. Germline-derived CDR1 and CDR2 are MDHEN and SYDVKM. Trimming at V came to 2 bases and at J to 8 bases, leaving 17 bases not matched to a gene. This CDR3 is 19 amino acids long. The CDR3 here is CASSLRFVSGRAIGDEQFF. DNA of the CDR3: TGTGCCAGCAGTTTACGGTTCGTTAGCGGGAGGGCCATTGGTGATGAGCAGTTCTTC.

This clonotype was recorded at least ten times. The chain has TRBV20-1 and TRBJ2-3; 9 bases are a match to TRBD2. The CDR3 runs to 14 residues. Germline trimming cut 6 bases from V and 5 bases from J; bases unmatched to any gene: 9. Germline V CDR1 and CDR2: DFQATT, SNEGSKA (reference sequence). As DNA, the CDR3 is TGCAGTGCCGAAGTTAGCGGGAGTAAAGATACGCAGTATTTT. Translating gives CSAEVSGSKDTQYF.

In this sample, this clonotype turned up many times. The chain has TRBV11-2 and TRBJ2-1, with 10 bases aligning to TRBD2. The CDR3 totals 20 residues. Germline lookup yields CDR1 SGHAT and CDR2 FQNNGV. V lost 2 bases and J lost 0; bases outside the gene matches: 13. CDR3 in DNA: TGTGCCAGCAGCTTAACAGCGGGAGGGCCGCTTTCCTACTCCTACAATGAGCAGTTCTTC. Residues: CASSLTAGGPLSYSYNEQFF.

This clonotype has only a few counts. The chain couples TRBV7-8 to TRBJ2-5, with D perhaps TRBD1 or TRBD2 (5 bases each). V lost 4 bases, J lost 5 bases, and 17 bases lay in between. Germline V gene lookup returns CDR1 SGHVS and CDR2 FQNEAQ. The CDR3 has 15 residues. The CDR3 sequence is CASSYTGPLNETQYF. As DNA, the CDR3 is TGTGCCAGCAGCTATACGGGGCCCTTAAACGAGACCCAGTACTTC.

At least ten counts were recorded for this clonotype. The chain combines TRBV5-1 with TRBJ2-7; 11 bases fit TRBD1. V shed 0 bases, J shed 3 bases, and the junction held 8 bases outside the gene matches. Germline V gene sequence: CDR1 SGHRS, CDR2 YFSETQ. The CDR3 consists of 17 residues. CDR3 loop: CASSLDVPGQGDYEQYF. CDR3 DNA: TGCGCCAGCAGCTTGGACGTCCCGGGACAGGGGGACTACGAGCAGTACTTC.

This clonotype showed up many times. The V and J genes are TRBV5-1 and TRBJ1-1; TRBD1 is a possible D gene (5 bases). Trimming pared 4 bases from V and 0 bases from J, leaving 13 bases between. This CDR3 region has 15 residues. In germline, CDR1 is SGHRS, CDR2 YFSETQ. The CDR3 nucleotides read TGCGCCAGCAGCGGGGGGGACGTCGTGAACACTGAAGCTTTCTTT. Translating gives CASSGGDVVNTEAFF. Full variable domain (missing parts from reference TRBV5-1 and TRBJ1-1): KAGVTQTPRYLIKTRGQQVTLSCSPISGHRSVSWYQQTPGQGLQFLFEYFSETQRNKGNFPGRFSGRQFSNSRSEMNVSTLELGDSALYLCASSGGDVVNTEAFFGQGTRLTVV.

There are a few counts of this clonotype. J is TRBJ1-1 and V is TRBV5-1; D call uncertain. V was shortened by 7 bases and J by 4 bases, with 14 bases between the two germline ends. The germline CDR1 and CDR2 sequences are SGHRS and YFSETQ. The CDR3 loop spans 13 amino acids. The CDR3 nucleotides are TGCGCCAGCTCCGCCGGAAGTCCCACTGAAGCTTTCTTT. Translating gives CASSAGSPTEAFF.

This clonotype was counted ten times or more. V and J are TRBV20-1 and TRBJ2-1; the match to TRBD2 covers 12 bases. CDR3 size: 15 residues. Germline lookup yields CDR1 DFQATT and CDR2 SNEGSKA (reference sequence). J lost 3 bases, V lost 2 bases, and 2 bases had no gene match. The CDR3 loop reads CSARRLAGDYNEQFF. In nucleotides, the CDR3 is TGCAGTGCTAGACGACTAGCGGGGGACTACAATGAGCAGTTCTTC.

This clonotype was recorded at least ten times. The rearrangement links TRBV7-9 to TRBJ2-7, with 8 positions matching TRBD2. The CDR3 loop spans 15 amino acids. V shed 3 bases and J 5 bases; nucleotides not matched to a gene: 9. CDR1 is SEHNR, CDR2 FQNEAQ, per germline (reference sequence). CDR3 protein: CASSFSHLAGHEQYF. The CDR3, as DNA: TGTGCCAGCAGCTTTTCGCATCTAGCGGGTCACGAGCAGTACTTC.

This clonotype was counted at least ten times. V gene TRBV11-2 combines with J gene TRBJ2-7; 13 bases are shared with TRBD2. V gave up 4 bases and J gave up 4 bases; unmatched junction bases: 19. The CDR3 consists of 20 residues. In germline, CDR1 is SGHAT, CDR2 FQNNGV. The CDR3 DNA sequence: TGTGCCAGCAGCTCCCTAGCTGGACTAGCGGGAGCATCGTTCGGGTACGAGCAGTACTTC. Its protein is CASSSLAGLAGASFGYEQYF.

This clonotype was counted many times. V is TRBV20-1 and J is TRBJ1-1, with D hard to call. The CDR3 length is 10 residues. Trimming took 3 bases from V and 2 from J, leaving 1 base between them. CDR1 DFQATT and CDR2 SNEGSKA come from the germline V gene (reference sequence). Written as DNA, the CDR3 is TGCAGTGCTAGCAACACTGAAGCTTTCTTT. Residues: CSASNTEAFF.

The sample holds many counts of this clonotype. The CDR3, as DNA: TGTGCCAGCAGTTTGACAGGGGTATCCTACGAGCAGTACTTC. Amino acids: CASSLTGVSYEQYF. V usage is TRBV28 and J usage is TRBJ2-7; 8 bases agree with TRBD1. The CDR3 is made up of 14 amino acids. V gave up 3 bases and J gave up 1 base; unmatched junction bases: 2. Germline V CDR1 and CDR2: MDHEN, SYDVKM.

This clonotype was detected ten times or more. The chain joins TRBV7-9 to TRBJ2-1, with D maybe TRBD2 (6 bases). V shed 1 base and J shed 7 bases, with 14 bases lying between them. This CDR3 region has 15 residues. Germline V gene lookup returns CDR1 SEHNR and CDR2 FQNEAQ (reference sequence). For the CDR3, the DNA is TGTGCCAGCAGCTTAGTTATGGCGGGGAGGAATGAGCAGTTCTTC. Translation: CASSLVMAGRNEQFF.

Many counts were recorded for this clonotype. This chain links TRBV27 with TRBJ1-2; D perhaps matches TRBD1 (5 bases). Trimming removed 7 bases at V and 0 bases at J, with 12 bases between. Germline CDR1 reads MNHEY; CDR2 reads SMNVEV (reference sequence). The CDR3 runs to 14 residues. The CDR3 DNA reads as TGTGCCAGCAAACTGACAGCTGCTAACTATGGCTACACCTTC. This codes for CASKLTAANYGYTF.

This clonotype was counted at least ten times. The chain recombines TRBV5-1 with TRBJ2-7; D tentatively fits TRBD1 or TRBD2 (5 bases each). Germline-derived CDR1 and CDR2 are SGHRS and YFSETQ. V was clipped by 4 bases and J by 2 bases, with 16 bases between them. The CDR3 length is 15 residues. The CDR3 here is CASSIGTDTAYEQYF. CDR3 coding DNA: TGCGCCAGCAGCATTGGGACGGATACCGCCTACGAGCAGTACTTC.

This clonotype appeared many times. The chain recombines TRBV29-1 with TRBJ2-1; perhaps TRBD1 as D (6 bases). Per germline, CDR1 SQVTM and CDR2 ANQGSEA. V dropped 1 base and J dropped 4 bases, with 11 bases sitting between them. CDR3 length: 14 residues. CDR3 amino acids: CSVEVQGWYNEQFF. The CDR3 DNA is TGCAGCGTTGAAGTGCAGGGGTGGTACAATGAGCAGTTCTTC.

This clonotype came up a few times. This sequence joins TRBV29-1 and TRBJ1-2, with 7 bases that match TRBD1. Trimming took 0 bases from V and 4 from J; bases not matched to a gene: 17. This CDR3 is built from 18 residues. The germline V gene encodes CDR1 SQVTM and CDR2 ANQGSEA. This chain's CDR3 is CSVEDLGDRVGGRYGYTF. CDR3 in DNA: TGCAGCGTTGAAGATCTCGGTGACAGGGTTGGAGGACGCTATGGCTACACCTTC.

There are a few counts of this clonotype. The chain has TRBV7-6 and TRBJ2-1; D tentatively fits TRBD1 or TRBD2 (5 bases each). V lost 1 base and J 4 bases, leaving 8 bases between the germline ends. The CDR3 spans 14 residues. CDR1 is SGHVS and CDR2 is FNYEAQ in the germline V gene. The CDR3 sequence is CASSLDGGYNEQFF. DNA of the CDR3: TGTGCCAGCAGCTTAGATGGGGGTTACAATGAGCAGTTCTTC.

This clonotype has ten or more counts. CDR3 DNA: TGTGCCAGCAGTGCAGGACTAGCGGGAGGGAAAGAGACCCAGTACTTC. This sequence encodes CASSAGLAGGKETQYF. The rearrangement uses TRBV6-2 or TRBV6-3 and TRBJ2-5, with TRBD2 identical over 15 bases. The CDR3 contains 16 residues. The ends lost 5 bases at V and 3 bases at J; junction bases unmatched: 4. Germline V gives CDR1 MNHEY, CDR2 SVGEGT.

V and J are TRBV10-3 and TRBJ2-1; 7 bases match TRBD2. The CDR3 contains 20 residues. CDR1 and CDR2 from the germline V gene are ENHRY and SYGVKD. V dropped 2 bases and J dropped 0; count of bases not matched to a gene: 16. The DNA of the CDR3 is TGTGCCATCAGTGAGGGGGGGGAGGGCCTTTGGGTGAGCTCCTACAATGAGCAGTTCTTC. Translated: CAISEGGEGLWVSSYNEQFF.

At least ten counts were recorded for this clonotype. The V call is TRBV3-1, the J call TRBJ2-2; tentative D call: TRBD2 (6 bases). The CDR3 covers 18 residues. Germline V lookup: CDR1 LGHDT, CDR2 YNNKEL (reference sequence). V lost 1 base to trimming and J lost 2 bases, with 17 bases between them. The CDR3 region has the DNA TGTGCCAGCAGCCAAGTTAGCGGAGGTAGCTATAACACCGGGGAGCTGTTTTTT. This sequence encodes CASSQVSGGSYNTGELFF.

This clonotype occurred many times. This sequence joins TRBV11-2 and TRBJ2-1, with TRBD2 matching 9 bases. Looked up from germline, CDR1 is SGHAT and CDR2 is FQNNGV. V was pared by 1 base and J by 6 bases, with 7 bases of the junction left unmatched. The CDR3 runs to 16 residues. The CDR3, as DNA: TGTGCCAGCAGCTTAGTCGCGGGAGGGCCCCTCAATGAGCAGTTCTTC. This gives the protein CASSLVAGGPLNEQFF.

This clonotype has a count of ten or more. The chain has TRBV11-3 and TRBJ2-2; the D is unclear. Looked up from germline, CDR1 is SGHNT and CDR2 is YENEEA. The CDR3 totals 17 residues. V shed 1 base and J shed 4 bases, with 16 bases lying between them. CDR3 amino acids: CASSLGIRAVFTGELFF. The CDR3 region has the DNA TGTGCCAGCAGCTTAGGTATTCGGGCGGTATTCACCGGGGAGCTGTTTTTT.